This T cell receptor (beta chain) is drawn from a study of T cell responses to AZD1222 COVID-19 vaccine (dated by TCRdb to the early 2020s). About the investigation overall: AZD1222 recipients with second doses at about 4 weeks or about 12 weeks were pooled, because spike-specific TCR depth and breadth did not differ between schedules. TCR sequencing covered some 250 trial participants: 207 given two doses of AZD1222 and 26 given two doses of MenACWY control vaccine. Trial participants were enrolled into age subgroups of 18-55, 56-69 and 70-plus years, which contained about 160, 30 and 59 TCR-sequenced participants, respectively.

General conclusions and limits of the study: In the small 56-69-year group, the increase in depth fell short of significance, most likely because of low power. Participants were mostly white British and included more females than males, and it was suggested by the authors that clonal diversity may have been underestimated. A significant rise in spike-specific TCR breadth and depth was observed after two AZD1222 doses relative to day 0 and relative to MenACWY recipients. Because no day 14 peak-response samples were available, the repertoires could be characterized only after the peak T cell response. CD4 TCRs associated with the vaccine covered the entire spike protein, and the dominant responses were in regions 160-218 and 743-854. Only six AZD1222 recipients were SARS-CoV-2 seropositive at baseline, limiting conclusions about previously exposed vaccinees. Nearly half of unique spike-specific TCRs reportedly recognized epitopes outside regions mutated in the B.1.351 and B.1.1.7 variants.

This clone has only one observation. The antigen it binds to is not known. It has no much larger one-base neighbor in the sample; base qualities were not kept. The CDR3 regions of human TCRbeta chains were analyzed by immunosequencing. The source study handled its data this way. TCRs in the repertoires were matched against a reference library of SARS-CoV-2-specific TCRs that had been generated with the MIRA antigen-specificity platform. Breadth was defined as the fraction of unique TCRs that were SARS-CoV-2-associated, and depth was defined as the fraction of total T cells that were SARS-CoV-2-associated. Using the MIRA data, every spike-specific TCR was mapped to the spike region that the TCR reacted to and assigned to either a CD4 or a CD8 class. Log10-transformed breadth and depth values were compared by one-way ANOVA with Sidak's multiple comparisons tests. TCRdb holds this immuneACCESS table with in-frame rearrangements only. Some clones are missing; in checked studies, unresolved V genes explain under half, and the rest has no known cause. The DNA gave D and trimming, while V, J and clone size come from that table. The sample contains about 130,000 clones, around 94% of them found a single time. The leading ten clones occupy roughly 7.2% of the sample.

Taken from the germline V gene, the CDR1 and CDR2 loops are KGHSH and LQKENI. Taken from cysteine to phenylalanine, the CDR3 has 14 residues. Of all the DNA, just the CDR3 is kept, 42 bases in frame from base 1. The germline V and J ends show losses of 1 base and 1 base respectively, and no gene match explains 0 bases of the junction. The time point label corresponds to: baseline before first vaccination. Vaccinee samples came from UK trials COV001 and COV002, including a single-blind randomized controlled phase 2/3 trial of AZD1222 (ChAdOx1 nCoV-19) in healthy adults. For TCRbeta chain sequencing, PBMC samples from trial participants were taken at day 0 and at day 28 after the second dose.

This receptor chain uses TRBV18 and TRBJ1-1, and 7 bases in between align with TRBD1. The starting material was peripheral blood, obtained on day 0 of AZD1222 vaccination. This receptor was obtained from an adult in good health. The nucleotide sequence is given as TGTGCCAGCTCACCACGGGACAGGAACACTGAAGCTTTCTTT. Translated, this is CASSPRDRNTEAFF.